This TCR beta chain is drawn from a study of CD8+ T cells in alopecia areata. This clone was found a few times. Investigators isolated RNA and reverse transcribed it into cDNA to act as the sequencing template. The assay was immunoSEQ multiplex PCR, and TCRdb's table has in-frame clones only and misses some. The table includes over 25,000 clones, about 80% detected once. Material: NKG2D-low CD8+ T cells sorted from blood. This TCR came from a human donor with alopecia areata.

The CDR3 loop reads CASSLGGVEPQHF. Written as DNA, the CDR3 is TGTGCCAGCAGCTTAGGAGGGGTCGAGCCCCAGCATTTT. The chain is built from TRBV7-9 and TRBJ1-5; D perhaps matches TRBD1 (5 bases). This CDR3 spans 13 amino acids. CDR1 SEHNR and CDR2 FQNEAQ come from the germline V gene (reference sequence). Trimming left V 1 base short and J 8 bases short, with 9 bases between.